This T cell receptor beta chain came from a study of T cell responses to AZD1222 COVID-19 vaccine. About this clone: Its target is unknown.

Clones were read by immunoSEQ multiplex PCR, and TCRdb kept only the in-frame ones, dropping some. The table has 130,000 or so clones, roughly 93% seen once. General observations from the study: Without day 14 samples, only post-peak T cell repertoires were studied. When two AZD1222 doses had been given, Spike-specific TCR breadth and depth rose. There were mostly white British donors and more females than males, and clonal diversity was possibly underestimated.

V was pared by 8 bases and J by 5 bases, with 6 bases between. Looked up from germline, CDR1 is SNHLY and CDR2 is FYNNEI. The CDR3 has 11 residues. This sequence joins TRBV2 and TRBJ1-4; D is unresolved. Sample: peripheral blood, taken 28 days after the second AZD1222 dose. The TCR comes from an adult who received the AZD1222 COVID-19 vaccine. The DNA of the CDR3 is TGTGCCAGCCTGCGGAATGAAAAACTGTTTTTT. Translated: CASLRNEKLFF.